This TCR beta chain was identified during a study of T cells in Graves' hyperthyroidism and ophthalmopathy. Overall study results and limits: Most thyroid clonotypes that were expanded above 0.001 also turned up in blood.

Trimming shortened V by 6 bases and J by 5 bases, and 22 bases separated the two germline ends. The CDR3 has 16 residues. Germline V gives CDR1 SGHVS, CDR2 FQNEAQ. This clonotype has a count of ten or more. Its target is unknown. Researchers took RNA transcripts and amplified the TCR beta CDR3 regions from them. TCR CDR3 underwent first-round RT-PCR with the HTBI primer set. TCRdb re-called the multiplex PCR reads with MiXCR, one entry per CDR3 protein. Of approximately 380,000 distinct CDR3 sequences listed, about a fifth are singletons. Each person with ophthalmopathy scored at least 3 on the Clinical Activity Score, reached NOSPECS grade 4 or higher, and had been ill under 3 months. An approximately 10 ml volume of fresh peripheral blood provided the PBMCs.

The chain has TRBV7-8 and TRBJ2-5, with D maybe TRBD2 (6 bases). The sequence derives from a man between 18 and 35 years old with Graves' ophthalmopathy. Sequencing used blood. The CDR3: CASREGRGAAVETQYF. DNA of the CDR3: TGTGCCAGCAGGGAGGGAAGGGGCGCAGCGGTCGAGACCCAGTACTTC.